The 14 T cell receptor beta chains reported below all come from one sample, sequenced in a study of blood T cell repertoires in COVID-19. Using immunoSEQ multiplex PCR, the repertoire was profiled, and TCRdb retains in-frame clones only, with some absent. Of roughly 250,000 clones in the sample, about 87% were seen once. The sample comprised PBMCs or T cells enriched from blood (not recorded which). The receptors here all came from a man aged 50 or older who had been exposed to COVID-19.

CDR3 sequence reads: CASSSSGGRYEQFF. CDR3 bases: TGTGCCAGCTCTAGTAGCGGGGGGCGCTATGAGCAGTTCTTC. The chain has TRBV5-5 and TRBJ2-1, with 10 bases fitting TRBD2. The CDR3 loop spans 14 amino acids. Per the germline V gene, CDR1 is SGHKS and CDR2 is YYEKEE (reference sequence). The junction had 9 bases not matched to a gene; V was cut back by 7 bases and J by 8 bases.

The chain uses TRBV29-1 and TRBJ1-3, with D hard to call. This CDR3 region has 13 residues. The germline gives CDR1 SQVTM, CDR2 ANQGSEA. V was shortened by 4 bases and J by 0 bases, with 7 bases between the two germline ends. The CDR3 sequence is CSVGSVSGNTIYF. Here the CDR3 DNA reads TGCAGCGTTGGATCAGTCTCTGGAAACACCATATATTTT.

The chain carries TRBV7-2 and TRBJ2-5; tentatively, D is TRBD2 (6 bases). Germline V gene data show CDR1 as SGHTA and CDR2 as FQGNSA. The CDR3 has 13 amino acids. The V end was cut by 5 bases, the J end by 3 bases, with 10 bases between. The CDR3 DNA follows: TGTGCCAGCAGCATGGGACTTAAAGAGACCCAGTACTTC. Translation gives CASSMGLKETQYF.

The rearrangement links TRBV6-2 or TRBV6-3 to TRBJ1-4; 11 nucleotides line up with TRBD1. V was pared by 6 bases and J by 10 bases, with 7 bases of the junction left unmatched. The CDR3 runs 14 residues. Germline V gene lookup returns CDR1 MNHEY and CDR2 SVGEGT. The CDR3 bases are TGTGCCAGCAGCAGCCGGGACAGGGGGGGAAAACTGTTTTTT. This encodes CASSSRDRGGKLFF.

V gene TRBV4-2 combines with J gene TRBJ2-3, with D perhaps matching TRBD2 (6 bases). This CDR3 region has 15 residues. CDR1 and CDR2 from the germline V gene are LGHNA and YNFKEQ. V lost 4 bases to trimming and J lost 6 bases, with 17 bases between them. For the CDR3, the DNA is TGTGCCAGCAGCCTCCCGCGGGGCCTCGGTGATACGCAGTATTTT. It yields the protein CASSLPRGLGDTQYF.

The chain joins TRBV4-2 to TRBJ2-1, with 8 bases that match TRBD2. Per the germline V gene, CDR1 is LGHNA and CDR2 is YNFKEQ. The CDR3 consists of 15 residues. V was clipped by 0 bases and J by 9 bases; unmatched bases: 7. Written as DNA, the CDR3 is TGTGCCAGCAGCCAAGAGGCGACTAGCGCTTTTGAGCAGTTCTTC. Residues: CASSQEATSAFEQFF.

The chain links TRBV7-9 to TRBJ1-6, with 8 positions matching TRBD1. V trimming: 3 bases; J trimming: 9 bases; junction bases outside the gene matches: 7. The germline V gene encodes CDR1 SEHNR and CDR2 FQNEAQ (reference sequence). The CDR3 length is 15 residues. The CDR3 nucleotides read TGTGCCAGCAGCTTCAATGACAGGGGAGGTTCACCCCTCCACTTT. This sequence encodes CASSFNDRGGSPLHF.

This clone was recorded many times. V is TRBV7-3 and J is TRBJ2-2; D perhaps matches TRBD2 (6 bases). The germline V gene has CDR1 SGHTA and CDR2 FQGTGA. V lost 3 bases and J lost 6, with 11 bases in between. CDR3 length equals 14 residues. The DNA of the CDR3 is TGTGCCAGCAGCTTCTCGGGGGTAGCCGGGGAGCTGTTTTTT. Its protein is CASSFSGVAGELFF.

The V call is TRBV24-1, the J call TRBJ1-5; D uncertain. Trimming left V 6 bases short and J 2 bases short, with 13 bases between. This CDR3 comprises 15 residues. CDR1 KGHDR and CDR2 SFDVKD come from the germline V gene. The CDR3 DNA reads TGTGCCACCAGTCGACCAGGTTTCGGCAATCAGCCCCAGCATTTT. This gives the protein CATSRPGFGNQPQHF.

The chain couples TRBV6-1 to TRBJ2-5; 8 positions match TRBD2. The CDR3 runs 17 residues. V lost 4 bases, J lost 1 base, and 11 bases stayed unmatched. Germline-derived CDR1 and CDR2 are MNHNS and SASEGT. CDR3 protein: CASSALMGTSGQETQYF. In DNA form, the CDR3 reads TGTGCCAGCAGTGCCCTCATGGGAACTAGCGGCCAAGAGACCCAGTACTTC.

The chain's CDR3 is CASITDRGRAGELFF. The CDR3 region has the DNA TGTGCCAGCATTACTGACAGGGGGCGGGCCGGGGAGCTGTTTTTT. The V and J genes are TRBV2 and TRBJ2-2; TRBD1 matches 10 bases. Germline values: CDR1 SNHLY, CDR2 FYNNEI. The V gene end was trimmed by 7 bases and the J gene end by 6 bases; junction bases not matched to a gene: 8. The CDR3 length is 15 residues.

The chain combines TRBV7-3 with TRBJ2-1, with 9 bases that match TRBD1. CDR3 length: 15 amino acids. The V segment lost 3 bases and the J segment 9 bases; nucleotides outside the gene matches: 9. Germline V lookup: CDR1 SGHTA, CDR2 FQGTGA. DNA of the CDR3: TGTGCCAGCAGCTTTTCATTAACAGGGGGCACTGAGCAGTTCTTC. It yields the protein CASSFSLTGGTEQFF.

This clone was detected once. The chain is built from TRBV24-1 and TRBJ1-2; D gene uncertain. Germline assignment: CDR1 KGHDR and CDR2 SFDVKD. The V end was cut by 4 bases, the J end by 4 bases, with 12 bases between. CDR3 length: 14 residues. The CDR3 DNA reads as TGTGCCACCAGTGACCAGCAGGATAGCTATGGCTACACCTTC. Translation gives CATSDQQDSYGYTF.

The chain combines TRBV12-5 with TRBJ2-5; 8 nucleotides agree with TRBD1. The trim removed 7 bases at V and 5 bases at J, leaving 12 bases unmatched. Germline V gives CDR1 LGHNT, CDR2 FRNRAP. This CDR3 is 15 amino acids long. CDR3 sequence: CASAPRTGPWETQYF. CDR3 nucleotide sequence: TGTGCTAGTGCCCCCCGGACAGGGCCTTGGGAGACCCAGTACTTC.